This T cell receptor beta chain was sequenced during a study of blood T cell repertoires in COVID-19. Overall study context: Some COVID-19 samples were acute and others convalescent; all came from the United States, Italy and Spain. PBMCs, B-cell-depleted T cells, or T cells were the source of the cDNA or gDNA that made up the material.

Clones were read by immunoSEQ multiplex PCR, and TCRdb kept only the in-frame ones, dropping some. The sample records tens of thousands of clones, 70% to 80% being singletons. Germline CDR1 is LNHDA and CDR2 is SQIVND (reference sequence). The V gene end was trimmed by 0 bases and the J gene end by 7 bases; junction bases not matched to a gene: 6. The CDR3 extends over 15 amino acids. The sample taken for sequencing was peripheral blood. The chain joins TRBV19 to TRBJ1-5; the match to TRBD1 covers 7 bases. This TCR was recovered from a man between 65 and 80 years old with active or convalescent COVID-19. This chain's CDR3 is CASSIDRGQTQPQHF. CDR3 nucleotides: TGTGCCAGTAGTATAGACCGGGGACAGACCCAGCCCCAGCATTTT.